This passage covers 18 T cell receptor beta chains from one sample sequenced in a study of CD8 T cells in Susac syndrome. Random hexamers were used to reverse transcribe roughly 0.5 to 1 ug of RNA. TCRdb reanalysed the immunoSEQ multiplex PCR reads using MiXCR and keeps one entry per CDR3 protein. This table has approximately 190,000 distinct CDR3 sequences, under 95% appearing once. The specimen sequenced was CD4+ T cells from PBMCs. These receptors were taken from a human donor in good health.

The chain's CDR3 is CSVEDIGGRTDTQYF. The CDR3 nucleotides read TGCAGCGTTGAAGATATAGGGGGTCGCACAGATACGCAGTATTTT. The chain links TRBV29-1 to TRBJ2-3, with D perhaps matching TRBD1 (6 bases). The CDR3 is 15 amino acids. Germline-derived CDR1 and CDR2 are SQVTM and ANQGSEA. V was pared by 0 bases and J by 1 base, with 11 bases between.

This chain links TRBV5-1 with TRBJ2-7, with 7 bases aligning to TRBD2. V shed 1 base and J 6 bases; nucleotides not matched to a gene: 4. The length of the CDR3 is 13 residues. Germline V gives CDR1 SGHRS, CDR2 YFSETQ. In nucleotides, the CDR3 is TGCGCCAGCAGCTTGCGAGGGGAGGGCGAGCAGTACGTC. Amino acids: CASSLRGEGEQYV.

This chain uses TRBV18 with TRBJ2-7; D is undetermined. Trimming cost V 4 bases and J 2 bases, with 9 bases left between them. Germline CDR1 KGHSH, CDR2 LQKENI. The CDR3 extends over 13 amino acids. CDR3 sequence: CASSRLSTYEQYF. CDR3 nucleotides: TGTGCCAGCTCACGGTTAAGTACCTACGAGCAGTACTTC.

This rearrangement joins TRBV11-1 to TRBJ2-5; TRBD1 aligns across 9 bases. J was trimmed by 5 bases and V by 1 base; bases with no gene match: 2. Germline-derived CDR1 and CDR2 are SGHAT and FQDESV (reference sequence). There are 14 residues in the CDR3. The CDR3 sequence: CASSLGQGDETQYF. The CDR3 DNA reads TGTGCCAGCAGCTTAGGACAGGGGGATGAGACCCAGTACTTC.

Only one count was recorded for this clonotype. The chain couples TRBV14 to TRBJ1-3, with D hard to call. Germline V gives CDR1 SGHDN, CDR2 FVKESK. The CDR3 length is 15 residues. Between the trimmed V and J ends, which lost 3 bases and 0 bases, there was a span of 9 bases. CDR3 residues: CASSQTVSSGNTIYF. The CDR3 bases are TGTGCCAGCAGCCAGACGGTATCCTCTGGAAACACCATATATTTT.

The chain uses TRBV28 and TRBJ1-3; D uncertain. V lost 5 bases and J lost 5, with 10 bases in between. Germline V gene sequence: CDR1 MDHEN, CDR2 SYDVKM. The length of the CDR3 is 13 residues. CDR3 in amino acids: CASSTPQRNTIYF. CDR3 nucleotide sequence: TGTGCCAGCAGTACCCCCCAGCGAAACACCATATATTTT. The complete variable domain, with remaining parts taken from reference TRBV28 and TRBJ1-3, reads DVKVTQSSRYLVKRTGEKVFLECVQDMDHENMFWYRQDPGLGLRLIYFSYDVKMKEKGDIPEGYSVSREKKERFSLILESASTNQTSMYLCASSTPQRNTIYFGEGSWLTVV.

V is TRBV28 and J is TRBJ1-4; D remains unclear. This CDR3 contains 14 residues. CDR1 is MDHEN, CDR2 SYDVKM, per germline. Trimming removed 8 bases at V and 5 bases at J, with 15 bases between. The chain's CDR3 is CASSFHRRNEKLFF. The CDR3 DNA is TGTGCCAGCTCTTTCCACAGAAGAAATGAAAAACTGTTTTTT.

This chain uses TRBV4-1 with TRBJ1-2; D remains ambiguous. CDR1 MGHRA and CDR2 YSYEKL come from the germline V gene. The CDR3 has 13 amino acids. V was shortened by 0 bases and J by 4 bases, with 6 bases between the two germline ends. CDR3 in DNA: TGCGCCAGCAGCCAAGACAGGATCTATGGCTACACCTTC. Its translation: CASSQDRIYGYTF.

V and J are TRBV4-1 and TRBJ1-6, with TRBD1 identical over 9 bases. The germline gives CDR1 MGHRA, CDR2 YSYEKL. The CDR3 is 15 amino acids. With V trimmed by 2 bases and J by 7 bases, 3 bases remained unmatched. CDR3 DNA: TGCGCCAGCAGCCAATGGACAGGGGCAAATTCACCCCTCCACTTT. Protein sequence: CASSQWTGANSPLHF.

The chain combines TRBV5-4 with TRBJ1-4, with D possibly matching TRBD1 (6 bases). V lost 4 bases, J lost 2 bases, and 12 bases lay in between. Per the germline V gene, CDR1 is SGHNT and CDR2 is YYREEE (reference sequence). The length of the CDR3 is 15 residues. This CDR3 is CASSERGRTNEKLFF. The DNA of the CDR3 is TGTGCCAGCAGCGAGAGGGGGAGGACTAATGAAAAACTGTTTTTT.

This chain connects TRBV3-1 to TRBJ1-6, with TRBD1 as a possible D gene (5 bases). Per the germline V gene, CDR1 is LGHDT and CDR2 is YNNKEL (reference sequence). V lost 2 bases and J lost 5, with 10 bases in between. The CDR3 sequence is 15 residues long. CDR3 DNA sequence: TGTGCCAGCAGCCAAACGGGGGGTCATAATTCACCCCTCCACTTT. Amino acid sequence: CASSQTGGHNSPLHF.

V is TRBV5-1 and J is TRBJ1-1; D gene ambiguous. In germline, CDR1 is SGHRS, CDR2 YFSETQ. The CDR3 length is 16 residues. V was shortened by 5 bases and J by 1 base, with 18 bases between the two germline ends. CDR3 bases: TGCGCCAGCAGACGGAACACGGGAAAGGGGAACACTGAAGCTTTCTTT. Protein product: CASRRNTGKGNTEAFF.

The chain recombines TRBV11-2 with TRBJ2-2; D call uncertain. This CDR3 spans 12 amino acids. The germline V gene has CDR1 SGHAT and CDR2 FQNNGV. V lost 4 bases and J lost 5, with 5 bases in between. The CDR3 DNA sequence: TGTGCCAGCAGCTGGGGAACCGGGGAGCTGTTTTTT. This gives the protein CASSWGTGELFF.

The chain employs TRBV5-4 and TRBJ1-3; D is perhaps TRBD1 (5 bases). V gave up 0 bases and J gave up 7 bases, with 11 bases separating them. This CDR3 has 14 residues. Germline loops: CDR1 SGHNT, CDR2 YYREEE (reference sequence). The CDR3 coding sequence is TGTGCCAGCAGCTTGGCGGGACTGGGGAACACCATATATTTT. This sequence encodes CASSLAGLGNTIYF.

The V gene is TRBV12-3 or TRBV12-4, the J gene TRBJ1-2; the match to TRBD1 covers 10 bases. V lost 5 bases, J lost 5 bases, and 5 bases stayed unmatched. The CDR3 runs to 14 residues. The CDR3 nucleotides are TGTGCCAGCAGTACGGACAGGGGGGAGTATGGCTACACCTTC. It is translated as CASSTDRGEYGYTF.

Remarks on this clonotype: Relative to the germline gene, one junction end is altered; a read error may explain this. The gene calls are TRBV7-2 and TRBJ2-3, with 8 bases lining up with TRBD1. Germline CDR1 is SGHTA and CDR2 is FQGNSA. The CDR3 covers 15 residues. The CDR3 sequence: CASRLARGRLDTQYF. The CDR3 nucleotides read TGTGCCAGCAGGTTAGCCAGGGGGCGATTGGATACGCAGTATTTT. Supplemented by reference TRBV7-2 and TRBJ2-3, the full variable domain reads GAGVSQSPSNKVTEKGKDVELRCDPISGHTALYWYRQSLGQGLEFLIYFQGNSAPDKSGLPSDRFSAERTGGSVSTLTIQRTQQEDSAVYLCASRLARGRLDTQYFGPGTRLTVL.

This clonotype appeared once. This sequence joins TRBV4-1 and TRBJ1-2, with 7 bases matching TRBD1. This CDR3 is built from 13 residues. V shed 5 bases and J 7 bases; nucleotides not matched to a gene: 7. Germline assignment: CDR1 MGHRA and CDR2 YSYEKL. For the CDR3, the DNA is TGCGCCAGCAGCGCCACAGGGGAGCGTGGCTACACCTTC. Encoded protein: CASSATGERGYTF.

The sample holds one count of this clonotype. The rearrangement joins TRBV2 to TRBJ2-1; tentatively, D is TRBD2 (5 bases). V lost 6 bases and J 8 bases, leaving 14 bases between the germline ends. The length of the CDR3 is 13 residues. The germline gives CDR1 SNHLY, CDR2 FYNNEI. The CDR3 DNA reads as TGTGCCAGCAGGAGGACTCCATCCCATGAGCAGTTCTTC. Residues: CASRRTPSHEQFF.